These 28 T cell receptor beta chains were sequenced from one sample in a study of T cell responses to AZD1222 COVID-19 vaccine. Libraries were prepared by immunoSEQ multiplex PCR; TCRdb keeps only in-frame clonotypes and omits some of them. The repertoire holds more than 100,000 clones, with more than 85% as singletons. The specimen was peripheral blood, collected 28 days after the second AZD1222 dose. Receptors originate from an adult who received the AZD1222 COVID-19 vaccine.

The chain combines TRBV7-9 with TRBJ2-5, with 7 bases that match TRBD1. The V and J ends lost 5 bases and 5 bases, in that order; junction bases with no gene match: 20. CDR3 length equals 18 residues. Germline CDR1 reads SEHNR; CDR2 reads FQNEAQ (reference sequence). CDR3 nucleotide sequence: TGTGCCAGCAGCCCCGCGGTCCGACAGGGCGGCTTTGGGGAGACCCAGTACTTC. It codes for CASSPAVRQGGFGETQYF.

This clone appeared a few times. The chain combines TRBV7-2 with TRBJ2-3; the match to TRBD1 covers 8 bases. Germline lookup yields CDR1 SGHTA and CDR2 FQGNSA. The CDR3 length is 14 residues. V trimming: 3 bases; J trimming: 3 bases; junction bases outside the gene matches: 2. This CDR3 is CASSFRGQTDTQYF. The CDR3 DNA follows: TGTGCCAGCAGCTTCAGGGGGCAAACAGATACGCAGTATTTT.

The DNA for the CDR3 is TGTGCCAGCAGGGCTCGGGGGACCGGTGTCAATGAGCAGTTCTTC. Its translation: CASRARGTGVNEQFF. V is TRBV2 and J is TRBJ2-1; perhaps TRBD2 as D (6 bases). V was cut by 6 bases and J by 6 bases, with 18 bases left in between. CDR1 is SNHLY, CDR2 FYNNEI, per germline. The CDR3 has 15 amino acids.

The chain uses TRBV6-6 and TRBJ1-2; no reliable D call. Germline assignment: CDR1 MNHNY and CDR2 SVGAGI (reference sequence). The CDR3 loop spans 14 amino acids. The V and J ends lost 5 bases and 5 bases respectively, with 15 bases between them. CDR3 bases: TGTGCCAGCAGTACGGCGGGTCTACGGTATGGCTACACCTTC. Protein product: CASSTAGLRYGYTF.

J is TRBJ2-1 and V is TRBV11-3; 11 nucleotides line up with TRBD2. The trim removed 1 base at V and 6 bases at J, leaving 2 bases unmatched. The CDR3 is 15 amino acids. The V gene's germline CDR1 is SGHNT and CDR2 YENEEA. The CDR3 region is CASSLGTSGPNEQFF. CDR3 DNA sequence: TGTGCCAGCAGCTTAGGGACTAGCGGGCCCAATGAGCAGTTCTTC.

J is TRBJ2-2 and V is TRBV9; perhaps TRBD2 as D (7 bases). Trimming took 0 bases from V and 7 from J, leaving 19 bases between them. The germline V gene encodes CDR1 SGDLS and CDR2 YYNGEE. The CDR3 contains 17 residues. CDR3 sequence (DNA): TGTGCCAGCAGCGTAGCTTCCGGGGGGCCGAATATCGGGGAGCTGTTTTTT. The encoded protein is CASSVASGGPNIGELFF.

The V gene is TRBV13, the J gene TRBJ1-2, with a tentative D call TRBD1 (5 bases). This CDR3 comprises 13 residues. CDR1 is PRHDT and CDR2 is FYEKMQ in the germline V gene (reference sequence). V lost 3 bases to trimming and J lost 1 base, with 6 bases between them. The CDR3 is CASSLTDNYGYTF. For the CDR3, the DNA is TGTGCCAGCAGCTTGACAGATAACTATGGCTACACCTTC.

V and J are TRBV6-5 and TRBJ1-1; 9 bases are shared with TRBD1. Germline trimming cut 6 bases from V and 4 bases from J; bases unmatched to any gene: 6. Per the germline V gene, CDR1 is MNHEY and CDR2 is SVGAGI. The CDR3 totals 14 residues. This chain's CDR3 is CASRDGQGITEAFF. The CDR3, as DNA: TGTGCCAGCAGAGATGGACAGGGGATCACTGAAGCTTTCTTT.

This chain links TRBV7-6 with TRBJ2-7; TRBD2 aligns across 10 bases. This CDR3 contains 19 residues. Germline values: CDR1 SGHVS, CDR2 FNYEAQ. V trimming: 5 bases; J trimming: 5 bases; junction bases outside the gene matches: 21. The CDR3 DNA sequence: TGTGCCAGCAGCCCCCGTGACGGGGGCGCTGGAGCGGGGGGGAACGAGCAGTACTTC. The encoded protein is CASSPRDGGAGAGGNEQYF.

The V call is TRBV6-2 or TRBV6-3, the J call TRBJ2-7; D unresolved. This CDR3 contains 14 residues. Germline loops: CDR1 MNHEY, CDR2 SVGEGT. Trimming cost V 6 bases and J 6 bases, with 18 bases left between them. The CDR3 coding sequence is TGTGCCAGCAGCCCCTCCCTAAGCTGGAGCGAGCAGTACGTC. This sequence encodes CASSPSLSWSEQYV.

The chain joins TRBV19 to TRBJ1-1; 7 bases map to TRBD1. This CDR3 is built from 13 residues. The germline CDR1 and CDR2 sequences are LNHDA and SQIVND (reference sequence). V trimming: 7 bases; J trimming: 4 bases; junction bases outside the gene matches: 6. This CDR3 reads CASTEGQSTEAFF. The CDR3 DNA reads TGTGCCAGTACCGAGGGACAGTCCACTGAAGCTTTCTTT.

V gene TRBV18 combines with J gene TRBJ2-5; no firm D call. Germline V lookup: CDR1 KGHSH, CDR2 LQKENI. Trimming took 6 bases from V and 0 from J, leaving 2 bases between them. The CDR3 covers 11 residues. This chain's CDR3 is CASSYQETQYF. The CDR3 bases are TGTGCCAGCTCGTACCAAGAGACCCAGTACTTC. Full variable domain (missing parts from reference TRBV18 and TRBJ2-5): NAGVMQNPRHLVRRRGQEARLRCSPMKGHSHVYWYRQLPEEGLKFMVYLQKENIIDESGMPKERFSAEFPKEGPSILRIQQVVRGDSAAYFCASSYQETQYFGPGTRLLVL.

The CDR3: CASSGRTDRSTDTQYF. CDR3 DNA sequence: TGTGCCAGCAGCGGTCGGACGGACCGTAGCACAGATACGCAGTATTTT. The J gene is TRBJ2-3, the V gene TRBV7-9; D remains unclear. Trimming removed 5 bases at V and 0 bases at J, with 15 bases between. Germline V gives CDR1 SEHNR, CDR2 FQNEAQ (reference sequence). This CDR3 has 16 amino acids.

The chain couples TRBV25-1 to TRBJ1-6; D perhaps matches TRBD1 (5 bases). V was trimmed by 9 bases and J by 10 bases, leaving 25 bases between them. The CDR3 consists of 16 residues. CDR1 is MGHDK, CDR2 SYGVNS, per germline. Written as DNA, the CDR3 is TGTGCCAGTGACCGAGGGGACGGAGCTTTTCACTCACCCCTCCACTTT. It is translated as CASDRGDGAFHSPLHF.

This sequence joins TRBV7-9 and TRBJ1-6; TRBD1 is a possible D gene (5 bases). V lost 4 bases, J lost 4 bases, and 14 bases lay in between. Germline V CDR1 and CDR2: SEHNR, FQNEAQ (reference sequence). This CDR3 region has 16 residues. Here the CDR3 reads CASSSELTVYNSPLHF. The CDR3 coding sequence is TGTGCCAGCAGCTCCGAGCTGACAGTTTATAATTCACCCCTCCACTTT.

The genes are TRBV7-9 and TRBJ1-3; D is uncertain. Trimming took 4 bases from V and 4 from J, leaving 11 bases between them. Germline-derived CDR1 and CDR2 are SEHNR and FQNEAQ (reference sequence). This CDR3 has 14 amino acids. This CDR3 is CASSYQAPGNTIYF. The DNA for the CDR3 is TGTGCCAGCAGCTATCAGGCTCCCGGAAACACCATATATTTT. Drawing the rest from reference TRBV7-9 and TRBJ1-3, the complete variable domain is DTGVSQNPRHKITKRGQNVTFRCDPISEHNRLYWYRQTLGQGPEFLTYFQNEAQLEKSRLLSDRFSAERPKGSFSTLEIQRTEQGDSAMYLCASSYQAPGNTIYFGEGSWLTVV.

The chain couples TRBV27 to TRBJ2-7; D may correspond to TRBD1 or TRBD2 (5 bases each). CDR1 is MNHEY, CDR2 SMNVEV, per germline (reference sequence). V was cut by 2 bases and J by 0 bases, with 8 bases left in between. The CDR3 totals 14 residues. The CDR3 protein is CASSLQGDSYEQYF. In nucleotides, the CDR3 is TGTGCCAGCAGTTTACAGGGAGACTCCTACGAGCAGTACTTC.

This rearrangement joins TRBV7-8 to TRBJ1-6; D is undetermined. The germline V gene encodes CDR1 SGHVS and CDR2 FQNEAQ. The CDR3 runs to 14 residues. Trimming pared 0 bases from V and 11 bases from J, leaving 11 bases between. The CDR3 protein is CASSLALIEAPLHF. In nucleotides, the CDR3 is TGTGCCAGCAGCTTAGCACTAATTGAGGCACCCCTCCACTTT.

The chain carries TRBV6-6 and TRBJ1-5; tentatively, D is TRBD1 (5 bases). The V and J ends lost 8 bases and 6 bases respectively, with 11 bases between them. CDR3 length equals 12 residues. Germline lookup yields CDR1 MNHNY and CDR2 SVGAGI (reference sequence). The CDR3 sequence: CASGGFAQPQHF. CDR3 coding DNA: TGTGCCAGCGGGGGTTTTGCTCAGCCCCAGCATTTT.

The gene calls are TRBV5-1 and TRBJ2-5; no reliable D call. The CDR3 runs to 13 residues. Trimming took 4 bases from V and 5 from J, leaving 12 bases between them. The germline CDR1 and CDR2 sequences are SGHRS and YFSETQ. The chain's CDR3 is CASSGNDWETQYF. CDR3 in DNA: TGCGCCAGCAGCGGCAATGATTGGGAGACCCAGTACTTC.

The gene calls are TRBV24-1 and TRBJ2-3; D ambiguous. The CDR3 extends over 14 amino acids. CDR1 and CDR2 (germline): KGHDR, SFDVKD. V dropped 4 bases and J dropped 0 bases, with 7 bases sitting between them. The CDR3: CATSEAASTDTQYF. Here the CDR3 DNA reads TGTGCCACCAGTGAGGCAGCTAGCACAGATACGCAGTATTTT.

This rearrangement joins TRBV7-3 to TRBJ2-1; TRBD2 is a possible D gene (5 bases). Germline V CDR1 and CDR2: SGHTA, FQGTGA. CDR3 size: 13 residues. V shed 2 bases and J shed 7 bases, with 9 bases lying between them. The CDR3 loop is CASSLRGSNEQFF. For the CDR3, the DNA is TGTGCCAGCAGCTTACGCGGGTCAAATGAGCAGTTCTTC.

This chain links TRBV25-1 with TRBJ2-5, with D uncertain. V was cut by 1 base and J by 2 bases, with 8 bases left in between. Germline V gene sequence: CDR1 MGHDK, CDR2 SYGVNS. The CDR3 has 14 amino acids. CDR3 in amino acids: CASSEWRRQETQYF. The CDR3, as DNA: TGTGCCAGCAGTGAATGGAGAAGGCAAGAGACCCAGTACTTC.

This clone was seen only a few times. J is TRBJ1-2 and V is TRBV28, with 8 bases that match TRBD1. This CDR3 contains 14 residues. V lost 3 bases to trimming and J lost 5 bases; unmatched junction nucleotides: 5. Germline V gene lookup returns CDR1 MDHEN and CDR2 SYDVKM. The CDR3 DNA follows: TGTGCCAGCAGTTTCGGACAGGGAGGGTATGGCTACACCTTC. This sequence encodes CASSFGQGGYGYTF.

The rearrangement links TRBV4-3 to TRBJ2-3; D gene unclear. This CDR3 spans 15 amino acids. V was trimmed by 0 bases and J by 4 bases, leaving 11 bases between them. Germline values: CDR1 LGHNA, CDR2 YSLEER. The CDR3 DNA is TGCGCCAGCAGCCAAGATTGGCAGGTCCCAGATACGCAGTATTTT. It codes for CASSQDWQVPDTQYF.

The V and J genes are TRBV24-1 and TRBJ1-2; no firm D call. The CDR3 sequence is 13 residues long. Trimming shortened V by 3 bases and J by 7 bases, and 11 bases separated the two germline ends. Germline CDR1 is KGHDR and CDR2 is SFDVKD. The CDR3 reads CATSDARRSGYTF. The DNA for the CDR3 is TGTGCCACCAGTGATGCCCGTCGGTCTGGCTACACCTTC.

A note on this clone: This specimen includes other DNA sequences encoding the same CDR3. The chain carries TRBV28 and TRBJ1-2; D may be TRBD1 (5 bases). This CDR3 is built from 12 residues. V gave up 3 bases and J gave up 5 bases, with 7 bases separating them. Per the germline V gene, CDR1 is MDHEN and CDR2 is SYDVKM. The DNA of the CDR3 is TGTGCCAGCAGTTTGCAGGGTTATGGCTACACCTTC. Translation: CASSLQGYGYTF.

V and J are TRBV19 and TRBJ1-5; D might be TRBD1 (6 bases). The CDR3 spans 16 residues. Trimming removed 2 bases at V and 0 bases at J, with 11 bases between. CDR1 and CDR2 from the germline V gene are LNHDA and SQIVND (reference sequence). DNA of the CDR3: TGTGCCAGTAGTATAAACAGGGATTATAGCAATCAGCCCCAGCATTTT. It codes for CASSINRDYSNQPQHF.